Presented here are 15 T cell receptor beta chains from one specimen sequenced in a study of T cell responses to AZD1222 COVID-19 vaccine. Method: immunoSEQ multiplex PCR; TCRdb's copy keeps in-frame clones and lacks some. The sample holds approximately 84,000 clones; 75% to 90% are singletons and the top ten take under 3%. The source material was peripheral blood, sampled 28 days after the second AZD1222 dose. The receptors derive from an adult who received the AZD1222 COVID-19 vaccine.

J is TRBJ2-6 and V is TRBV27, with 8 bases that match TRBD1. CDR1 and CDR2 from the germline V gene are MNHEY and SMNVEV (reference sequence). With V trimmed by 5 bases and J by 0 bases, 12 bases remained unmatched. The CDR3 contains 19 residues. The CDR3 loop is CASSMEAGGLSSGANVLTF. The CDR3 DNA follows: TGTGCCAGCAGTATGGAAGCAGGGGGCCTAAGCTCTGGGGCCAACGTCCTGACTTTC.

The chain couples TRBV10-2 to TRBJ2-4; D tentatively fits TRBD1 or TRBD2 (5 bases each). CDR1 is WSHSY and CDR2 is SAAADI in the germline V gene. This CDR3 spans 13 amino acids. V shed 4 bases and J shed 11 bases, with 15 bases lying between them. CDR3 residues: CASSVRTEGVQYF. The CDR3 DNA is TGCGCCAGCAGTGTCCGGACTGAAGGGGTTCAGTACTTC.

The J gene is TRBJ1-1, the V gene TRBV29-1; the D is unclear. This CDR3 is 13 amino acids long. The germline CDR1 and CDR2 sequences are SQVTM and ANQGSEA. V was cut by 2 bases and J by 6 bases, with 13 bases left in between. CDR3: CSVELALLAEAFF. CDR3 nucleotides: TGCAGCGTTGAACTAGCGTTACTCGCTGAAGCTTTCTTT. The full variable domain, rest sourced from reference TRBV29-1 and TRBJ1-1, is SAVISQKPSRDICQRGTSLTIQCQVDSQVTMMFWYRQQPGQSLTLIATANQGSEATYESGFVIDKFPISRPNLTFSTLTVSNMSPEDSSIYLCSVELALLAEAFFGQGTRLTVV.

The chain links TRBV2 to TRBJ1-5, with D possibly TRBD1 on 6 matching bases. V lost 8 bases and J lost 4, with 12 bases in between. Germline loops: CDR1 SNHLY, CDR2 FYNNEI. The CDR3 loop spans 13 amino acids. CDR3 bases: TGTGCCAGCCTCGGGGGGGCTAATCAGCCCCAGCATTTT. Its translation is CASLGGANQPQHF.

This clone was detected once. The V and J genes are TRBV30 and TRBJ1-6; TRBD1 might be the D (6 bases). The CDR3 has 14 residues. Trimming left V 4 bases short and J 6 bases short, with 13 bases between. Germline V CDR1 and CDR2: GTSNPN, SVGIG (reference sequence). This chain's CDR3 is CAWKPGAFNSPLHF. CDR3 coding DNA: TGTGCCTGGAAACCAGGGGCCTTTAATTCACCCCTCCACTTT.

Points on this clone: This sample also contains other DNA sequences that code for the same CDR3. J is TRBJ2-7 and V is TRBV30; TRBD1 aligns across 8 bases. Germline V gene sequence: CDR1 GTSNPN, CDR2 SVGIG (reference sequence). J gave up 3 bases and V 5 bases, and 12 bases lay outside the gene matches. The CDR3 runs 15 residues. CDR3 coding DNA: TGTGCCTGGGACAGGGGCCTCGGATACCTCTACGAGCAGTACTTC. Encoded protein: CAWDRGLGYLYEQYF.

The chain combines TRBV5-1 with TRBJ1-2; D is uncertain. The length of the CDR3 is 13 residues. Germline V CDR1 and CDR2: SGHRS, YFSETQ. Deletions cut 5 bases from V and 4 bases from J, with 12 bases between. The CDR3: CASSQDQFYGYTF. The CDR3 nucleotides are TGCGCCAGCAGTCAGGACCAATTCTATGGCTACACCTTC.

The CDR3 loop reads CASSPGTRVGYTF. CDR3 sequence (DNA): TGTGCCAGCAGCCCCGGGACACGGGTTGGCTACACCTTC. The genes are TRBV2 and TRBJ1-2, with TRBD1 as a possible D gene (6 bases). Germline V gene sequence: CDR1 SNHLY, CDR2 FYNNEI. The CDR3 loop spans 13 amino acids. The germline V and J ends were trimmed by 6 bases and 7 bases, with 15 bases remaining between them.

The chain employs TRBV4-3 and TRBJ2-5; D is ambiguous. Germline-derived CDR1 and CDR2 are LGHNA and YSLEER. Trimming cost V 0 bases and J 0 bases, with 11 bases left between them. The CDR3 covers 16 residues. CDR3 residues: CASSQDREGNQETQYF. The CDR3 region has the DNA TGCGCCAGCAGCCAAGATAGGGAAGGAAACCAAGAGACCCAGTACTTC.

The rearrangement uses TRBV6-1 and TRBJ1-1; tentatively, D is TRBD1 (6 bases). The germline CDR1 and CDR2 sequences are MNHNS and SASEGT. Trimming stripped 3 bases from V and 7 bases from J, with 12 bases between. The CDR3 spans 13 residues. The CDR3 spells CASSEAWTDEAFF. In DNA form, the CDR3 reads TGTGCCAGCAGTGAGGCGTGGACAGATGAAGCTTTCTTT.

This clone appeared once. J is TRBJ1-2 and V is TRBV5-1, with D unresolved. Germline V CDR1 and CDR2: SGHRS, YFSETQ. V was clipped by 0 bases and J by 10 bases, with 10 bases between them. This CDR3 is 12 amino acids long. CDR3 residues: CASSLALSDYTF. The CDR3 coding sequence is TGCGCCAGCAGCTTGGCCCTGTCTGACTACACCTTC.

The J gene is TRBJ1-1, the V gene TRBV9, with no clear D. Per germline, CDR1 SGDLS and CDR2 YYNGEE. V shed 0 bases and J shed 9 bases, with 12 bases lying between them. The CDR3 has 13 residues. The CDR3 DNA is TGTGCCAGCAGCGTAGACCAGGACGGGAAAGCTTTCTTT. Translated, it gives CASSVDQDGKAFF.

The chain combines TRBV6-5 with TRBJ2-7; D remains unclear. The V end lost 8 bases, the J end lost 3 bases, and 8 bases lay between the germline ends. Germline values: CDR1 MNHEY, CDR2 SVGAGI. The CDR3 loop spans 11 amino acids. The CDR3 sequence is CASERLYEQYF. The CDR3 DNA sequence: TGTGCCAGCGAAAGGCTCTACGAGCAGTACTTC.

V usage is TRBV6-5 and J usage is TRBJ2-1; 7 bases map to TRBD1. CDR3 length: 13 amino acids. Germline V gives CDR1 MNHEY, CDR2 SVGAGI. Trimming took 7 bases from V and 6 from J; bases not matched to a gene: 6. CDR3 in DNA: TGTGCCAGCACCCGGACAGGTCGCAATGAGCAGTTCTTC. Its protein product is CASTRTGRNEQFF.

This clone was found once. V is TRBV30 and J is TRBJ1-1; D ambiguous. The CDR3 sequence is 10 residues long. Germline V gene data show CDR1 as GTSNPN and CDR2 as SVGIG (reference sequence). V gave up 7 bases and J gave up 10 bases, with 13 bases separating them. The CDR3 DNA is TGTGCCTTGCGGGCAGTCGGAGCTTTCTTT. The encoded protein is CALRAVGAFF.